This entry features one T cell receptor beta chain sequence. What it recognizes is unknown. This specimen belongs to a study of T cells in Graves' hyperthyroidism and ophthalmopathy. Study-level points and caveats: Blood also held most thyroid clonotypes expanded beyond 0.001. A 13 V-J signature model discriminated ophthalmopathy versus stable hyperthyroidism. Before onset, by a median of around 6.1 months, the model predicted ophthalmopathy.

The germline CDR1 and CDR2 sequences are WNHNN and SYGVQD (reference sequence). The CDR3 runs to 13 residues. Trimming left V 6 bases short and J 0 bases short, with 7 bases between. Hyperthyroidism had been newly diagnosed in patients aged 18 to 65, and its duration was under 2 months. Template material for amplifying TCR beta CDR3 regions consisted of RNA transcripts. Using the HTBI primer set, a first-round RT-PCR was run on the TCR CDR3. Via MiXCR, TCRdb re-called the multiplex PCR reads, giving one row per CDR3 protein. The table has 450,000 to 700,000 distinct CDR3 sequences, 40% to 55% seen once; the top ten hold around 7.7%.

The source of this sequence is a woman younger than 30 with Graves' hyperthyroidism. Sequenced material: peripheral blood or thyroid tissue (not recorded which). The chain combines TRBV10-1 with TRBJ2-3, with D perhaps assigned TRBD1 or TRBD2 (5 bases each). CDR3 DNA: TGCGCCAGCAGGGGGGACAGCACAGATACGCAGTATTTT. As protein: CASRGDSTDTQYF.